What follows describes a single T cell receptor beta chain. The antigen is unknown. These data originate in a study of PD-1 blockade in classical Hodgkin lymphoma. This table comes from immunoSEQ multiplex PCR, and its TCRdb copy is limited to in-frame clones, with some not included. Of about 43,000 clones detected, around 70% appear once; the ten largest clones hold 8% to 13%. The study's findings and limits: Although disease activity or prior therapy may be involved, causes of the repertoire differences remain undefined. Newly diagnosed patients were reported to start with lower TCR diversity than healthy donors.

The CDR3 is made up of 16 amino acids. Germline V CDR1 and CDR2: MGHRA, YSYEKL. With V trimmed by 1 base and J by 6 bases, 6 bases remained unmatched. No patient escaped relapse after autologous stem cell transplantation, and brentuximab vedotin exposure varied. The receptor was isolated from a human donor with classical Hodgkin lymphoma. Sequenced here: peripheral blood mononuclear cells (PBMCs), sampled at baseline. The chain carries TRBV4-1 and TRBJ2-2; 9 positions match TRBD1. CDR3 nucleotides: TGCGCCAGCAGCCAAGTAACAGGGGGCGTGGCCGGGGAGCTGTTTTTT. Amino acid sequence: CASSQVTGGVAGELFF.